This record concerns one TCR beta chain sequence. The antigen is undetermined. Then a second PCR, running about 6 to 12 cycles, was carried out with a sample-barcoded 5' primer and a J-beta primer mix. Tags on each cDNA molecule came from a template-switch adaptor with 12 random nucleotides. TCRdb analysed the 5' RACE reads with MiXCR anew, one entry per CDR3 protein. Found here are about 1.8 million distinct CDR3 sequences, 40% to 55% of them singletons; the top ten hold 2.1%. Investigators took roughly 10 milliliters of peripheral blood from every donor. The data originate from a study of blood T cells in healthy people across ages. Study-wide background: Using template switching, researchers captured about one barcoded beta molecule for each two T cells.

Study results and caveats: Long-lived donors exceeded aged donors in naive CD4+ cells and diversity.

Germline V gene lookup returns CDR1 DFQATT and CDR2 SNEGSKA (reference sequence). The trim removed 5 bases at V and 1 base at J, leaving 6 bases unmatched. The CDR3 totals 14 residues. This clonotype originated in a woman aged 40-49 years in good health. Sequencing was done on a sample of blood. V usage is TRBV20-1 and J usage is TRBJ2-3; 7 nucleotides match TRBD2. CDR3 sequence reads: CSALTSKGTDTQYF. CDR3 nucleotides: TGCAGTGCTCTGACTAGCAAGGGCACAGATACGCAGTATTTT.